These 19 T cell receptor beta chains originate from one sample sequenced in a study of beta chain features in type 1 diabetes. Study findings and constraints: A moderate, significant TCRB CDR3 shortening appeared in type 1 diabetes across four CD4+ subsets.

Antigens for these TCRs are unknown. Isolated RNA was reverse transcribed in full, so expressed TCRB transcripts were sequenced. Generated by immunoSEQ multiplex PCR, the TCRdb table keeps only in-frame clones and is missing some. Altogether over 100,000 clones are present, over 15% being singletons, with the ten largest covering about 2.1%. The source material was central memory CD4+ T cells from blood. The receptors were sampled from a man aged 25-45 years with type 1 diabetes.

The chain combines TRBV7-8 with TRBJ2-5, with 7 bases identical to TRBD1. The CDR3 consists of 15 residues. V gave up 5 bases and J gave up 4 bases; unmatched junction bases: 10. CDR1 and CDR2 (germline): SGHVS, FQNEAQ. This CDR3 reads CASSPRTGSRETQYF. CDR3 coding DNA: TGTGCCAGCAGCCCTCGGACAGGATCTCGAGAGACCCAGTACTTC.

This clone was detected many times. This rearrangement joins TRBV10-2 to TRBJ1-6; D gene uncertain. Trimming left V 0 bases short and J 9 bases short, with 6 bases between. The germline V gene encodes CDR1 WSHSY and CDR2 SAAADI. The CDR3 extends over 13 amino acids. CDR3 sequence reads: CASSESVSSPLHF. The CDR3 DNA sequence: TGCGCCAGCAGTGAGTCGGTCAGTTCACCCCTCCACTTT.

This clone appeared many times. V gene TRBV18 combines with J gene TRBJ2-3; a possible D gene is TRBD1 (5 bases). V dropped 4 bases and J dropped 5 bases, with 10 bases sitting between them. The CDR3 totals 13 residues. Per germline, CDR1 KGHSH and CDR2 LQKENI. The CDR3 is CASSLDSLDTQYF. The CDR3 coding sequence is TGTGCCAGCTCACTCGACAGTTTAGATACGCAGTATTTT. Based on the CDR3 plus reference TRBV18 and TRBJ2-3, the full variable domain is NAGVMQNPRHLVRRRGQEARLRCSPMKGHSHVYWYRQLPEEGLKFMVYLQKENIIDESGMPKERFSAEFPKEGPSILRIQQVVRGDSAAYFCASSLDSLDTQYFGPGTRLTVL.

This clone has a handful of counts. CDR3 sequence (DNA): TGTGCCAGCAGCTCCCCGGGTACGGGTGCCTATGGCTACACCTTC. It yields the protein CASSSPGTGAYGYTF. V is TRBV13 and J is TRBJ1-2, with D uncertain. V lost 4 bases and J 4 bases, leaving 16 bases between the germline ends. This CDR3 is 15 amino acids long. Per the germline V gene, CDR1 is PRHDT and CDR2 is FYEKMQ (reference sequence).

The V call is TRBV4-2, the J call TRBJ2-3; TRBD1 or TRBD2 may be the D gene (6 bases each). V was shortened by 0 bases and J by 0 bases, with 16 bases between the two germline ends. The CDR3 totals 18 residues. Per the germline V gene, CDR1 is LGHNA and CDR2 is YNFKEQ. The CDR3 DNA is TGTGCCAGCAGCCAAGAGAGTCCGTGGGGGGCCAGCACAGATACGCAGTATTTT. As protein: CASSQESPWGASTDTQYF.

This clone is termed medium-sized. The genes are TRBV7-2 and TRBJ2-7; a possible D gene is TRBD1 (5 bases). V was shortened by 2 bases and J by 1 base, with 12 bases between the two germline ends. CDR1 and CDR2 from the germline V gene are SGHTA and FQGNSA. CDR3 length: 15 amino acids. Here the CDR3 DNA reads TGTGCCAGCAGCTTATACCAGGGTCCGTCCTACGAGCAGTACTTC. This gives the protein CASSLYQGPSYEQYF. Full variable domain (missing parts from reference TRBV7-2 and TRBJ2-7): GAGVSQSPSNKVTEKGKDVELRCDPISGHTALYWYRQSLGQGLEFLIYFQGNSAPDKSGLPSDRFSAERTGGSVSTLTIQRTQQEDSAVYLCASSLYQGPSYEQYFGPGTRLTVT.

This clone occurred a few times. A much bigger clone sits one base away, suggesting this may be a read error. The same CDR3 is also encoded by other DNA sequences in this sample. CDR3 sequence: CASSLLAGSIYEQYF. The CDR3, as DNA: TGTGCCAGCAGCTTACTAGCGGGGTCTATCTACGAGCAGTACTTC. The chain combines TRBV7-2 with TRBJ2-7; 9 nucleotides match TRBD2. The CDR3 is 15 residues long. Trimming took 2 bases from V and 3 from J; bases not matched to a gene: 5. CDR1 and CDR2 (germline): SGHTA, FQGNSA. Full variable domain (remainder filled in from reference TRBV7-2 and TRBJ2-7): GAGVSQSPSNKVTEKGKDVELRCDPISGHTALYWYRQSLGQGLEFLIYFQGNSAPDKSGLPSDRFSAERTGGSVSTLTIQRTQQEDSAVYLCASSLLAGSIYEQYFGPGTRLTVT.

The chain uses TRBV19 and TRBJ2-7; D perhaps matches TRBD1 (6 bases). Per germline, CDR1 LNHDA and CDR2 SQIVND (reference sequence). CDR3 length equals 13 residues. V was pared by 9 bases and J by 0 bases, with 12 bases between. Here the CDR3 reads CASSQGTSYEQYF. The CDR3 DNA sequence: TGTGCCAGCAGTCAGGGGACCTCCTACGAGCAGTACTTC.

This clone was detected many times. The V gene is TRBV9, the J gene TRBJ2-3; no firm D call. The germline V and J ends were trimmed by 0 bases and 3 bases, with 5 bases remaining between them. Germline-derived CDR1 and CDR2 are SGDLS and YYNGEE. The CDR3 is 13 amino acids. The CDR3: CASSVVATDTQYF. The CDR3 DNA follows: TGTGCCAGCAGCGTAGTTGCAACAGATACGCAGTATTTT.

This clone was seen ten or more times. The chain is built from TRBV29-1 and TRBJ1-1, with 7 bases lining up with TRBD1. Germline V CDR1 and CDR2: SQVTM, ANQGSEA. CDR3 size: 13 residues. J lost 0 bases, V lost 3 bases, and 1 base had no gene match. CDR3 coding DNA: TGCAGCGTTGAGGGGACAGTGAACACTGAAGCTTTCTTT. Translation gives CSVEGTVNTEAFF. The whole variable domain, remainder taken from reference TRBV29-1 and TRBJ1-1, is SAVISQKPSRDICQRGTSLTIQCQVDSQVTMMFWYRQQPGQSLTLIATANQGSEATYESGFVIDKFPISRPNLTFSTLTVSNMSPEDSSIYLCSVEGTVNTEAFFGQGTRLTVV.

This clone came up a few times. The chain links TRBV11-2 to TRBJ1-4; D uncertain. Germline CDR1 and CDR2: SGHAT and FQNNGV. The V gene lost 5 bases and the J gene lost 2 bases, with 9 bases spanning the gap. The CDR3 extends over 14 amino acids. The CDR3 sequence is CASSERSTNEKLFF. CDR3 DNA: TGTGCCAGCAGCGAGCGGTCGACTAATGAAAAACTGTTTTTT.

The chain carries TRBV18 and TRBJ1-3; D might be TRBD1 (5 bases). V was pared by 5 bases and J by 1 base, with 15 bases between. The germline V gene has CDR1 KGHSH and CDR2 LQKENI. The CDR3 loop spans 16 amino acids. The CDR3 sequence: CASSEQEPQSGNTIYF. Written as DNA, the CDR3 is TGTGCCAGCTCAGAACAGGAGCCCCAATCTGGAAACACCATATATTTT.

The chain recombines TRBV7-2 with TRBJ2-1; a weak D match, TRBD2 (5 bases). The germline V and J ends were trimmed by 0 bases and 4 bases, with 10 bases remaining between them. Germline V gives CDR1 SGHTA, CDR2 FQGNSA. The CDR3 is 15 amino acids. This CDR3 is CASSLAPEGYNEQFF. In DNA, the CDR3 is TGTGCCAGCAGCTTAGCCCCAGAGGGATACAATGAGCAGTTCTTC.

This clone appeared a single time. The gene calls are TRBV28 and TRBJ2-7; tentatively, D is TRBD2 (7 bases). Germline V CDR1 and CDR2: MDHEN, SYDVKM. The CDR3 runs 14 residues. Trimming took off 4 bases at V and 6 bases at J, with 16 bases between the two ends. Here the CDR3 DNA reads TGTGCCAGCAGTTCGGATACAGGGAGGGTCGAGCAGTACTTC. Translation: CASSSDTGRVEQYF.

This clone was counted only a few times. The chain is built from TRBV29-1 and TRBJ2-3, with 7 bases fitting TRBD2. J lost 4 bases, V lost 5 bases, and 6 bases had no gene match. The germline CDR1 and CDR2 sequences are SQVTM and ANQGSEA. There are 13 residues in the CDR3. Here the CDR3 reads CSVRDYRADTQYF. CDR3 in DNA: TGCAGCGTTCGGGACTATCGCGCAGATACGCAGTATTTT.

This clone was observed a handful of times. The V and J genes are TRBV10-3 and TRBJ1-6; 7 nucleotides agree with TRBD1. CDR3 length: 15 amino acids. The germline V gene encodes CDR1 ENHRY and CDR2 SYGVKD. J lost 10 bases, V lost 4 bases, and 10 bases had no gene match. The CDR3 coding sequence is TGTGCCATCAGTGGGAGTGAGGGGGCAGGATCACCCCTCCACTTT. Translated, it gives CAISGSEGAGSPLHF.

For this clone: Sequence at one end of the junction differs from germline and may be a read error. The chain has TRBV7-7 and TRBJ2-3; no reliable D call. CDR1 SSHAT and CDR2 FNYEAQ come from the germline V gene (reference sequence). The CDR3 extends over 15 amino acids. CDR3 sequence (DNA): TGTGCTAGCAGCCCCTCATCCGCTAGCACAGATACGCAGTATTTT. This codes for CASSPSSASTDTQYF.

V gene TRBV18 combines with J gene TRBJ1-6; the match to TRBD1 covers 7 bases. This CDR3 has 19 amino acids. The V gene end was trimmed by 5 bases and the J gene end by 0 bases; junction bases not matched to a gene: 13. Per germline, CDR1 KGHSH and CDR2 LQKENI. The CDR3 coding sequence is TGTGCCAGCTCAGCGAAGGGACAGAACACCTTCTCCTATAATTCACCCCTCCACTTT. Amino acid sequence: CASSAKGQNTFSYNSPLHF.

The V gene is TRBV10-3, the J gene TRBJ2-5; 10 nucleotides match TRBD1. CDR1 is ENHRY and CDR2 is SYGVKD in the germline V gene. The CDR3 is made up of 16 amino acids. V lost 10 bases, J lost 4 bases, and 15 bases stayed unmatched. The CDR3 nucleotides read TGTGCCACGGTCCCGGGACAGGGGTCGCCGGGAGAGACCCAGTACTTC. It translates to CATVPGQGSPGETQYF.